Each of the 6 T cell receptor beta chains below was sequenced from the same sample in a study of vaccination and CD4 T cells after COVID-19. As for time point: late sampling 161 to 241 days after vaccination in a few convalescent patients. Treatment described: roughly 10-day PBMC culture with coronavirus spike peptide pools or control peptides (ViraFEST assay). Sequencing of DNA taken from cultured CD4+ T cells relied on the Oncomine TCR Beta short-read assay. TCRdb reanalysed the PCR reads using MiXCR and keeps one entry per CDR3 protein. The sample lists about 25,000 distinct CDR3 sequences; around 30% were seen once. Their target antigens are unknown. The sequenced sample was CD4+ T cells from blood, cultured in vitro, obtained about 7 months after SARS-CoV-2 vaccination. These receptors all stem from a human donor who had recovered from COVID-19.

The gene calls are TRBV20-1 and TRBJ1-1; 7 bases are shared with TRBD1. The CDR3 spans 15 residues. Losses at the gene ends were 6 bases for V and 3 bases for J; bases not matched to a gene: 13. Germline lookup yields CDR1 DFQATT and CDR2 SNEGSKA (reference sequence). CDR3 sequence reads: CSAPGQLIGDTEAFF. CDR3 in DNA: TGCAGTGCCCCGGGACAGCTTATTGGGGACACTGAAGCTTTCTTT.

The rearrangement joins TRBV6-2 or TRBV6-3 to TRBJ2-3, with unresolved D. Germline V gives CDR1 MNHEY, CDR2 SVGEGT. Between the trimmed V and J ends, which lost 8 bases and 6 bases, there was a span of 12 bases. The CDR3 runs 12 residues. Here the CDR3 DNA reads TGTGCCAGCTGGAAAGGGTGGGATACGCAGTATTTT. Protein: CASWKGWDTQYF.

In this sample, this clonotype turned up a few times. The rearrangement joins TRBV7-2 to TRBJ1-2; the match to TRBD1 covers 10 bases. Trimming removed 2 bases from V and 4 bases from J; junction bases left unmatched: 7. This CDR3 is built from 16 residues. CDR1 and CDR2 (germline): SGHTA, FQGNSA. The CDR3 reads CASSLKTGGDRYGYTF. CDR3 nucleotide sequence: TGTGCCAGCAGCTTAAAGACAGGGGGCGATCGCTATGGCTACACCTTC.

This chain uses TRBV6-1 with TRBJ2-4; TRBD2 aligns across 7 bases. This CDR3 spans 12 amino acids. V lost 11 bases, J lost 4 bases, and 5 bases stayed unmatched. Germline CDR1 MNHNS, CDR2 SASEGT. The CDR3 protein is CAVGLTKNIQYF. DNA for the CDR3: TGTGCCGTGGGACTAACAAAAAACATTCAGTACTTC.

In its sample, this clonotype is medium-sized. V and J are TRBV6-2 or TRBV6-3 and TRBJ2-5, with D perhaps matching TRBD2 (5 bases). Germline loops: CDR1 MNHEY, CDR2 SVGEGT. V lost 6 bases, J lost 5 bases, and 16 bases lay in between. The length of the CDR3 is 14 residues. The CDR3 bases are TGTGCCAGCAGCCGTGCACCGGAGGTGGAGACCCAGTACTTC. Translation: CASSRAPEVETQYF.

The genes are TRBV15 and TRBJ2-1, with 8 nucleotides matching TRBD1. The CDR3 contains 16 residues. The V segment lost 0 bases and the J segment 7 bases; nucleotides outside the gene matches: 8. Germline CDR1 LNHNV, CDR2 YYDKDF (reference sequence). CDR3 region: CATSREDRVRGNEQFF. The CDR3, as DNA: TGTGCCACCAGCAGAGAGGACAGGGTCCGAGGGAATGAGCAGTTCTTC.